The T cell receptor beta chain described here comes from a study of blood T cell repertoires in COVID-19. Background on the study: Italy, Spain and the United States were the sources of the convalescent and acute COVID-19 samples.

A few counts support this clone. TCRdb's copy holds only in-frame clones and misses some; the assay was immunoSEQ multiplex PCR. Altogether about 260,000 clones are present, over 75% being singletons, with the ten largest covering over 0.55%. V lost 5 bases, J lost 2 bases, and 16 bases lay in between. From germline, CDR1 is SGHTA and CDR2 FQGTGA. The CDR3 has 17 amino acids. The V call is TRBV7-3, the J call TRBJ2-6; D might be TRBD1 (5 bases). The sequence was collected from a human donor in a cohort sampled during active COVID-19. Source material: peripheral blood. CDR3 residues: CASSAGPPGPGANVLTF. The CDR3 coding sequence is TGTGCCAGCAGCGCTGGGCCCCCAGGGCCTGGGGCCAACGTCCTGACTTTC.